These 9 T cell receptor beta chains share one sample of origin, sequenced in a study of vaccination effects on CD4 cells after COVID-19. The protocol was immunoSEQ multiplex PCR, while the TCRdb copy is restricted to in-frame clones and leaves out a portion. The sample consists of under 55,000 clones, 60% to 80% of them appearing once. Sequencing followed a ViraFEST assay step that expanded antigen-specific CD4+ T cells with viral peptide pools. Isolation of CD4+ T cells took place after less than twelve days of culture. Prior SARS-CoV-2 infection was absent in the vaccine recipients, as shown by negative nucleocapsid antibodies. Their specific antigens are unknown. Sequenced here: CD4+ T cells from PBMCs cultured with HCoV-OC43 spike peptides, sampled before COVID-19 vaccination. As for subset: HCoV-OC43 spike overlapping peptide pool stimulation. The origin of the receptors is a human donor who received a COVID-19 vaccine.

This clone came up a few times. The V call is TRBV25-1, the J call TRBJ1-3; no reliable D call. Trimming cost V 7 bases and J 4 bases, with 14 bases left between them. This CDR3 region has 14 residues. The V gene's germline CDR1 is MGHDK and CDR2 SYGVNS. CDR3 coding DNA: TGTGCCAGCATCGACCGGGGAGCAGGAAACACCATATATTTT. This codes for CASIDRGAGNTIYF.

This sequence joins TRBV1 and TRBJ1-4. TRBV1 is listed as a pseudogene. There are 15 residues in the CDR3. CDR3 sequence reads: CTSSQDWGGDEKLFF. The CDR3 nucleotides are TGCACCAGCAGCCAAGATTGGGGGGGGGACGAAAAACTGTTTTTT.

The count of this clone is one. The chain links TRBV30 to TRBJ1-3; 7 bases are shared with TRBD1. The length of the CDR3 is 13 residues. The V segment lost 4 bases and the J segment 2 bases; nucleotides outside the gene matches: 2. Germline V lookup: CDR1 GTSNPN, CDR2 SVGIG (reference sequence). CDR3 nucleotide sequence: TGTGCCTGGACGGGGACAGCTGGAAACACCATATATTTT. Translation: CAWTGTAGNTIYF.

The CDR3 is CASSKYRDRVGNEQFF. The CDR3 DNA sequence: TGTGCCAGCAGCAAGTATAGGGACAGGGTTGGCAATGAGCAGTTCTTC. The chain couples TRBV9 to TRBJ2-1; 9 positions match TRBD1. The length of the CDR3 is 16 residues. Germline V gene sequence: CDR1 SGDLS, CDR2 YYNGEE. The V segment lost 4 bases and the J segment 6 bases; nucleotides outside the gene matches: 11.

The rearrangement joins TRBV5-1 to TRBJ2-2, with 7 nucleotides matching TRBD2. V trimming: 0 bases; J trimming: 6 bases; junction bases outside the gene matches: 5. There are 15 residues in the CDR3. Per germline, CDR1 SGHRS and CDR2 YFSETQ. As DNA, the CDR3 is TGCGCCAGCAGCTTGGGGGACTACCTTTCCGGGGAGCTGTTTTTT. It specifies CASSLGDYLSGELFF.

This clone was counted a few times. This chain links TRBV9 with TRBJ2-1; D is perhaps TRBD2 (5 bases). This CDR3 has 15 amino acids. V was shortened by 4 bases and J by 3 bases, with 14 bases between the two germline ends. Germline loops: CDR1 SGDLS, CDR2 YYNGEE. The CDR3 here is CASSPQSRVYNEQFF. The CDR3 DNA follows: TGTGCCAGCAGCCCCCAGTCGAGGGTCTACAATGAGCAGTTCTTC.

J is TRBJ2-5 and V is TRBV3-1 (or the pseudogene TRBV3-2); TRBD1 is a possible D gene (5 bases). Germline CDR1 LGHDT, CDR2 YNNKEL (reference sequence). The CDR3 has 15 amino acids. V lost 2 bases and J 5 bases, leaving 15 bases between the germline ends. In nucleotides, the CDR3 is TGTGCCAGCAGCCAACATGGGAAGGGGATGGAGACCCAGTACTTC. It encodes CASSQHGKGMETQYF.

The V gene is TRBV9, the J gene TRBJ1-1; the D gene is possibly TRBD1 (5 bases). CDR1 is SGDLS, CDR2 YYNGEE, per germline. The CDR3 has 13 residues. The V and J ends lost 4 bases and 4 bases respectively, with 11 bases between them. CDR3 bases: TGTGCCAGCAGCAGACAGTTCTCCACTGAAGCTTTCTTT. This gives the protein CASSRQFSTEAFF.

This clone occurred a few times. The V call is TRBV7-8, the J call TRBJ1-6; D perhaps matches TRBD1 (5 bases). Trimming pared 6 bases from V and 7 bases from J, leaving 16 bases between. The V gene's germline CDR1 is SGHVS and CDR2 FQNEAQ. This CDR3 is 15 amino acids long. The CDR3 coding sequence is TGTGCCAGCAGAACCGGGACGGCGAGGAATTCACCCCTCCACTTT. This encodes CASRTGTARNSPLHF.